This T cell receptor (beta chain) was identified during a study of identical twins (dated by TCRdb to 2015 to 2016). About the full investigation: TCR alpha and beta repertoires from monozygotic twins, unrelated adults of various ages and cord blood were deep-sequenced to test whether fetal clonotypes persist. To rule out contamination, the twin experiments were replicated at different times with different library preparation protocols. Findings and caveats that apply to the study as a whole: A weaker excess of twin sharing was found in beta out-of-frame sequences because the signal-to-noise ratio was lowered by fewer shared sequences. Compared with coincidental sharing between unrelated individuals, an excess of low generation-probability sequences was observed among out-of-frame TCR alpha sequences shared between twins. Conclusions relied on cross-sectional statistical analysis, since the same donors could not be followed over many years. Abundant cord blood beta clonotypes had fewer insertions, young adult naive repertoires showed a similar but weaker trend, and memory repertoires showed no such trend. Invariant T cells such as MAIT and iNKT could partly confound zero-insertion analyses, although diverse VJ usage argued against such confounding for most clonotypes. Recombination models systematically underestimated out-of-frame TCR alpha sharing in monozygotic twins but agreed with sharing between unrelated individuals.

Every donor was a healthy Caucasian. Three pairs of female monozygotic twins, all aged about 18 to 30 years, were included in the twin cohort. Peripheral blood mononuclear cells were the source from which RNA for the TCR libraries was isolated. In its sample, this clonotype was seen a few times. Its antigen is not yet known. Base qualities are missing; no much larger clone stands one base away. Library preparation employed 5' RACE. TCRdb lists the instrument as Illumina HiSeq 2000. Template switching introduced a universal primer binding site; the final cDNA contained a unique molecular identifier, enabling accurate counting of TCR cDNA molecules. Specific primers in the conserved constant-segment region were used to synthesize first-strand cDNA for the TCR alpha and beta chains. To control for contamination, every cDNA library was double barcoded, receiving both a SMART-Mk sample barcode and Illumina barcodes. TruSeq adapter sequences along with Illumina sample barcodes were introduced in two successive PCR steps. TCR alpha and beta cDNA libraries were sequenced on the Illumina HiSeq platform with custom primers. For the original study's pipeline: Raw reads were processed with MiGEC to extract unique molecular identifiers, and MiXCR was used to determine CDR3 positions. For each individual, recombination models were inferred using an EM algorithm with the repgenHMM and IGoR tools. The tcR package in R was used for shared clonotype analysis, with sharing normalized by the product of cloneset sizes. To study raw recombination without the effects of thymic and clonal selection, out-of-frame nonproductive sequences were analyzed. TCRdb redid the processing of the public reads, applying fastp at Q25 and MiXCR, and retained in-frame beta chains. Identical CDR3 proteins give one entry, which carries the most common genes and DNA. These V and J calls rely on TCRdb rather than the paper's analysis. The sample contains 550,000 to 700,000 distinct CDR3 sequences, about 20% of them found a single time. Of the sample, approximately 4.3% is held by the ten largest clones.

V is clipped by 6 bases and J by 6 bases, and the sequence between their germline boundaries is 12 bases long. The CDR3, from cysteine to phenylalanine, totals 12 residues. CDR3 DNA is the only sequence kept; it has 36 bases, read in frame from the first base. These data were also filed under a second study, of T cells expressing NK-cell markers. From that second study: About 8 donors provided sorted CD3+CD56+NKG2C+, CD3+CD56+NKG2C- and CD3+CD56-NKG2C+ T-cell subsets, whose TCR beta-chain repertoires were profiled. Among the eight sequenced donors, seven were HCMV-seropositive and one was HCMV-seronegative. To restrict sorting to alphabetaTCR-expressing T cells, an anti-gammadeltaTCR antibody was added in several experiments. In several donors, the dominant CD3+CD56+NKG2C+ clonotypes ranked among the top 10 CD8+ clonotypes, making up about 1.0-7.5% of CD8+ T cells. Those dominant clonotypes were again the most abundant among CD3+CD56-NKG2C+ cells in several donors, at roughly 28.3-65%. It remained unclear whether the expanded NKG2C-expressing T cell clones were specific for HCMV antigens. All eight donors whose samples were sequenced were randomly selected healthy volunteers, three of them men and five women. HCMV serostatus was determined by detecting HCMV-specific IgG in serum with a commercial ELISA kit. For about six donors, unsorted PBMC were also used to sequence bulk peripheral blood T-cell repertoires. MIGEC handled demultiplexing of the reads and grouping by UMI, while MiTCR was used to assemble and quantify clonotypes. To exclude erroneous sequences, only TCR cDNA sequences supported by at least two reads were retained. The tcR package was used for downstream repertoire analysis, with clonotypes matched between fractions based on CDR3 nucleotide sequence plus V segment. VDJmatch was used to annotate antigen specificity against VDJdb, with one amino acid substitution allowed in CDR3.

The sequenced material came from PBMCs. The rearrangement joined TRBV12-3 or TRBV12-4 to TRBJ2-7; the D gene remains uncertain. The sequence was obtained from a woman aged 18-35 years in good health. This receptor has the CDR3 CASSSGVSEQYF. Read as DNA, the sequence is TGTGCCAGCAGCTCTGGGGTATCCGAGCAGTACTTC.